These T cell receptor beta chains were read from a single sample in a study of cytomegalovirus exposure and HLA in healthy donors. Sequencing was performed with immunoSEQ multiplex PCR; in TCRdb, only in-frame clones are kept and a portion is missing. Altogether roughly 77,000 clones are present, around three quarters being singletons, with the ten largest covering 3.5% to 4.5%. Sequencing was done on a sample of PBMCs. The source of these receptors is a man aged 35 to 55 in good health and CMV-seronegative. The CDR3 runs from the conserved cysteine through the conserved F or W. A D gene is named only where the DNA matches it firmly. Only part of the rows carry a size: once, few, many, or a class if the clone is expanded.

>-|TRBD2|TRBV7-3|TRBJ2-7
CASSAAGGPYEQYF
TGTGCCAGCAGCGCCGCGGGAGGTCCCTACGAGCAGTACTTC
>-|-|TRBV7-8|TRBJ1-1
CASSLGGGRQGPGGEAFF
TGTGCCAGCAGCTTAGGGGGGGGGAGGCAGGGGCCGGGAGGGGAAGCTTTCTTT
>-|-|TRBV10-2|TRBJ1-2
CASSELAVYGYTF
TGCGCCAGCAGTGAGTTGGCAGTCTATGGCTACACCTTC
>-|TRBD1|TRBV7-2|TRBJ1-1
CASNPTGWSTEAFF
TGTGCCAGCAACCCGACAGGGTGGTCCACTGAAGCTTTCTTT
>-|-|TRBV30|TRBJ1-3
CAWSTSRTPESENTIYF
TGTGCCTGGAGTACATCTCGGACACCCGAGTCAGAAAACACCATATATTTT
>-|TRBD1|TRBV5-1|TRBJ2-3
CASSLGGQAFTDTQYF
TGCGCCAGCAGCTTGGGGGGACAGGCCTTCACAGATACGCAGTATTTT
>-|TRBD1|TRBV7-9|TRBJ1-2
CASSLGTGGSYGYTF
TGTGCCAGCAGCTTAGGGACAGGGGGAAGCTATGGCTACACCTTC
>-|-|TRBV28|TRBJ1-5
CASSRAGGLGQPQHF
TGTGCCAGCAGCCGAGCGGGGGGTCTTGGTCAGCCCCAGCATTTT
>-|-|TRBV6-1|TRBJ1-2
CASGGSYGYTF
TGTGCCAGCGGGGGGTCCTATGGCTACACCTTC
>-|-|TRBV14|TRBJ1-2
CASSQAGAYGYTF
TGTGCCAGCAGCCAAGCAGGGGCCTATGGCTACACCTTC
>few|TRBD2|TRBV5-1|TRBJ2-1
CASSQEPGGYNEQFF
TGCGCCAGCAGTCAAGAGCCGGGAGGGTACAATGAGCAGTTCTTC
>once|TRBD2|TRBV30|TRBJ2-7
CAWRTSGGGGEQYF
TGTGCCTGGAGAACTAGCGGGGGTGGCGGCGAGCAGTACTTC
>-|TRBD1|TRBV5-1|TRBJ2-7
CASSSTGELRGQYF
TGCGCCAGCAGTTCGACAGGGGAACTCCGCGGGCAGTACTTC